The following is a TCR beta chain sequence with its context. Sequenced by immunoSEQ multiplex PCR; TCRdb stores in-frame clones only, minus some. The profile covers some 300,000 clones, with approximately 91% appearing a single time and 1.7% taken by the ten largest. The record originates from a study of blood T cell repertoires in COVID-19. Germline V lookup: CDR1 SQVTM, CDR2 ANQGSEA. Unmatched junction bases numbered 11, after V lost 4 bases and J lost 1 base. The CDR3 totals 17 residues. The V call is TRBV29-1, the J call TRBJ2-1, with 9 bases lining up with TRBD1. The receptor's source is a woman in her thirties or forties who had recovered from COVID-19. The sequencing input was PBMCs or T cells enriched from blood (not recorded which). The CDR3 spells CSVARTGVKGSYNEQFF. The DNA for the CDR3 is TGCAGCGTTGCTCGGACAGGGGTAAAGGGGTCCTACAATGAGCAGTTCTTC.